Following are 21 T cell receptor beta chains from one sample sequenced in a study of T-cell memory formation after mild COVID-19. TCRdb used MiXCR to reprocess the 5' RACE reads, holding one entry per CDR3 protein. Of approximately 430,000 distinct CDR3 sequences listed, under 25% are singletons. Specimen: PBMCs or a T cell subset sorted from them (not recorded which). The receptors were gathered from an adult woman who had mild COVID-19 (a few samples of this study predate the infection). Cell type and time point are not known.

This clonotype appeared a few times. The rearrangement uses TRBV7-9 and TRBJ1-4; no definite D call. The CDR3 covers 15 residues. Trimming shortened V by 1 base and J by 3 bases, and 9 bases separated the two germline ends. Germline lookup yields CDR1 SEHNR and CDR2 FQNEAQ (reference sequence). The CDR3, as DNA: TGTGCCAGCAGCTTAGAGGACCGTCCTAATGAAAAACTGTTTTTT. Translated: CASSLEDRPNEKLFF. Looking up the rest from reference TRBV7-9 and TRBJ1-4 gives the full variable domain: DTGVSQNPRHKITKRGQNVTFRCDPISEHNRLYWYRQTLGQGPEFLTYFQNEAQLEKSRLLSDRFSAERPKGSFSTLEIQRTEQGDSAMYLCASSLEDRPNEKLFFGSGTQLSVL.

This clonotype was counted between two and nine times. This rearrangement joins TRBV4-1 to TRBJ1-5, with D unresolved. Between the trimmed V and J ends, which lost 5 bases and 0 bases, there was a span of 11 bases. This CDR3 has 15 residues. Germline CDR1 is MGHRA and CDR2 is YSYEKL. CDR3 bases: TGCGCCAGCAGCAAGGACCAATATAGCAATCAGCCCCAGCATTTT. The encoded protein is CASSKDQYSNQPQHF.

This chain joins TRBV24-1 and TRBJ2-1; the D call may be TRBD1 or TRBD2 (5 bases each). CDR1 and CDR2 (germline): KGHDR, SFDVKD. The CDR3 loop spans 11 amino acids. V was clipped by 7 bases and J by 10 bases, with 10 bases between them. The CDR3 DNA is TGTGCCACCAGCTCTCGGGGCGAGCAGTTCTTC. It codes for CATSSRGEQFF.

The chain recombines TRBV25-1 with TRBJ1-1; the D is unclear. Germline V gene lookup returns CDR1 MGHDK and CDR2 SYGVNS. This CDR3 is 11 amino acids long. With 8 bases removed from V and 1 base from J, the gap between germline ends came to 5 bases. The CDR3 is CASVQNTEAFF. The CDR3 region has the DNA TGTGCCAGCGTCCAGAACACTGAAGCTTTCTTT.

This clonotype has only a few counts. The V and J genes are TRBV5-1 and TRBJ2-7, with 7 bases matching TRBD1. CDR1 and CDR2 from the germline V gene are SGHRS and YFSETQ. The junction had 3 bases not matched to a gene; V was cut back by 0 bases and J by 3 bases. CDR3 length equals 14 residues. The CDR3 protein is CASSLARQGYEQYF. CDR3 coding DNA: TGCGCCAGCAGCTTGGCCAGACAGGGCTACGAGCAGTACTTC.

A few counts support this clonotype. The gene calls are TRBV7-9 and TRBJ2-1; 8 nucleotides line up with TRBD2. CDR1 and CDR2 from the germline V gene are SEHNR and FQNEAQ (reference sequence). The V segment lost 5 bases and the J segment 8 bases; nucleotides outside the gene matches: 14. The CDR3 spans 16 residues. The CDR3 nucleotides read TGTGCCAGCAGCGCCAGGCGCAGCGGGAGTGGTTATGAGCAGTTCTTC. Its translation: CASSARRSGSGYEQFF.

The V call is TRBV5-1, the J call TRBJ2-6; maybe TRBD1 (6 bases). V gave up 4 bases and J gave up 2 bases, with 10 bases separating them. The germline gives CDR1 SGHRS, CDR2 YFSETQ. This CDR3 contains 15 residues. Here the CDR3 reads CASSPQGPGANVLTF. As DNA, the CDR3 is TGCGCCAGCAGCCCACAGGGACCTGGGGCCAACGTCCTGACTTTC.

The J gene is TRBJ2-5, the V gene TRBV5-1; 7 nucleotides match TRBD2. Germline loops: CDR1 SGHRS, CDR2 YFSETQ. CDR3 length: 16 amino acids. V lost 4 bases to trimming and J lost 0 bases; unmatched junction nucleotides: 9. CDR3 in amino acids: CASSGAGDPYQETQYF. CDR3 nucleotide sequence: TGCGCCAGCAGCGGTGCGGGGGACCCGTACCAAGAGACCCAGTACTTC.

The table lists this clonotype with many counts. In nucleotides, the CDR3 is TGTGCCAGCAGTGACACCCTCACTCAGCCCCAGCATTTT. Translated: CASSDTLTQPQHF. The chain combines TRBV7-8 with TRBJ1-5; unclear D gene. Deletions cut 6 bases from V and 6 bases from J, with 12 bases between. CDR3 length: 13 amino acids. The germline V gene has CDR1 SGHVS and CDR2 FQNEAQ.

The chain links TRBV27 to TRBJ2-1; weak D call: TRBD1 (5 bases). The germline gives CDR1 MNHEY, CDR2 SMNVEV (reference sequence). CDR3 length: 15 amino acids. V lost 1 base, J lost 6 bases, and 13 bases lay in between. CDR3 nucleotides: TGTGCCAGCAGTTTATATGCAGGGCCCTTCAATGAGCAGTTCTTC. This encodes CASSLYAGPFNEQFF.

This clonotype came up a few times. J is TRBJ2-7 and V is TRBV18; 11 bases fit TRBD2. CDR1 is KGHSH, CDR2 LQKENI, per germline. V was pared by 1 base and J by 4 bases, with 6 bases of the junction left unmatched. This CDR3 is 16 amino acids long. The CDR3 nucleotides read TGTGCCAGCTCACCACTAGCGGGGGGGCCGAATTACGAGCAGTACTTC. This encodes CASSPLAGGPNYEQYF.

This clonotype was recorded a few times. The chain employs TRBV6-5 and TRBJ2-7; D is perhaps TRBD1 or TRBD2 (5 bases each). The V end lost 6 bases, the J end lost 3 bases, and 18 bases lay between the germline ends. The CDR3 extends over 15 amino acids. Germline V gives CDR1 MNHEY, CDR2 SVGAGI. The CDR3 sequence: CASSPEAGALYEQYF. CDR3 DNA sequence: TGTGCCAGCAGCCCCGAGGCCGGGGCCCTCTACGAGCAGTACTTC.

This clonotype was seen a handful of times. The V and J genes are TRBV2 and TRBJ1-4, with D tentatively TRBD1 (6 bases). Trimming shortened V by 6 bases and J by 4 bases, and 9 bases separated the two germline ends. CDR3 length: 13 residues. From germline, CDR1 is SNHLY and CDR2 FYNNEI. This CDR3 is CASRYRDNEKLFF. In DNA, the CDR3 is TGTGCCAGCAGGTACAGGGATAATGAAAAACTGTTTTTT.

This chain links TRBV24-1 with TRBJ2-5; 7 bases map to TRBD1. Germline loops: CDR1 KGHDR, CDR2 SFDVKD. The CDR3 sequence is 18 residues long. J gave up 7 bases and V 5 bases, and 21 bases lay outside the gene matches. CDR3 bases: TGTGCCACCAGTGTCGGACAGGACGCCGGGGATTACCTAGGGACCCAGTACTTC. Protein sequence: CATSVGQDAGDYLGTQYF.

This clonotype was seen more than once but under ten times. This chain uses TRBV11-3 with TRBJ2-2, with 10 bases that match TRBD2. This CDR3 comprises 17 residues. CDR1 SGHNT and CDR2 YENEEA come from the germline V gene. The J segment lost 1 base and the V segment lost 4 bases, leaving 6 bases of the junction unmatched. CDR3 nucleotide sequence: TGTGCCAGCAGCTATCCGGGACTAGCGAAGAACACCGGGGAGCTGTTTTTT. Protein sequence: CASSYPGLAKNTGELFF.

This clonotype was detected only once. The V gene is TRBV28, the J gene TRBJ1-3; 7 bases are a match to TRBD1. The CDR3 has 16 residues. The germline V gene has CDR1 MDHEN and CDR2 SYDVKM. Trimming cost V 8 bases and J 0 bases; bases outside gene matches: 10. The CDR3 DNA follows: TGTGCCAGCCTTTCGCTAGGGACAGTCTCTGGAAACACCATATATTTT. It yields the protein CASLSLGTVSGNTIYF.

The table lists this clonotype with many counts. The CDR3 nucleotides read TGTGCCAGCAGTTTGCAAGGGGCTCTTAACACTGAAGCTTTCTTT. Translated, it gives CASSLQGALNTEAFF. The V gene is TRBV27, the J gene TRBJ1-1; D possibly corresponds to TRBD1 (5 bases). The CDR3 is 15 amino acids. V shed 3 bases and J shed 2 bases, with 13 bases lying between them. Germline CDR1 reads MNHEY; CDR2 reads SMNVEV (reference sequence).

The genes are TRBV7-2 and TRBJ2-7; a weak D match, TRBD2 (7 bases). The CDR3 runs to 14 residues. Per the germline V gene, CDR1 is SGHTA and CDR2 is FQGNSA. V was clipped by 5 bases and J by 5 bases, with 16 bases between them. The CDR3 spells CASSRGGTEHEQYF. DNA of the CDR3: TGTGCCAGCAGCAGGGGGGGGACGGAGCACGAGCAGTACTTC.

CDR3 DNA sequence: TGCGCCAGCAGCCGATTAGTATCCGAGACCCAGTACTTC. Translation: CASSRLVSETQYF. V usage is TRBV4-1 and J usage is TRBJ2-5; D is unresolved. CDR3 length: 13 residues. CDR1 and CDR2 (germline): MGHRA, YSYEKL. The germline V and J ends were trimmed by 4 bases and 5 bases, with 11 bases remaining between them.

This clonotype was recorded a few times. This chain links TRBV7-9 with TRBJ2-3; TRBD2 might be the D (6 bases). Germline CDR1 SEHNR, CDR2 FQNEAQ (reference sequence). V dropped 3 bases and J dropped 2 bases, with 9 bases sitting between them. This CDR3 is 14 amino acids long. The CDR3: CASSLTGDTDTQYF. The CDR3, as DNA: TGTGCCAGCAGCTTGACGGGGGACACAGATACGCAGTATTTT.

The chain recombines TRBV10-3 with TRBJ2-5; 12 positions match TRBD2. In germline, CDR1 is ENHRY, CDR2 SYGVKD. CDR3 length: 19 amino acids. V lost 4 bases, J lost 2 bases, and 14 bases stayed unmatched. The CDR3 spells CAISGTSGALPRGQETQYF. CDR3 nucleotide sequence: TGTGCCATCAGTGGGACTAGCGGGGCCCTACCTCGGGGGCAAGAGACCCAGTACTTC.